Listed below are T cell receptor beta chains from one sample, sequenced in a study of cytomegalovirus exposure and HLA in healthy donors. Only in-frame clones appear in the TCRdb table, and some are missing; sequencing was by immunoSEQ multiplex PCR. Of 220,000 or so clones in the sample, over 75% are singletons; the top ten hold roughly 2%. Sequencing input: PBMCs. The receptors originated from a woman under 30 in good health and CMV-seropositive. Both conserved end residues are part of each CDR3. The D gene is left open where the match is weak. Clone size, where shown, is once, few, many, or a class for clones that have expanded.

j_gene: TRBJ2-6
abundance: once
d_gene: .
v_gene: TRBV9
CDR3aa: CASSASAGANVLTF
CDR3nt: TGTGCCAGCAGCGCCTCTGCTGGGGCCAACGTCCTGACTTTC

j_gene: TRBJ2-5
abundance: .
d_gene: TRBD2
v_gene: TRBV28
CDR3aa: CASSSYYGGETQYF
CDR3nt: TGTGCCAGCAGTTCCTACTACGGGGGGGAGACCCAGTACTTC

j_gene: TRBJ2-1
abundance: .
d_gene: TRBD2
v_gene: TRBV5-1
CDR3aa: CASSWTSGRSSYNEQFF
CDR3nt: TGCGCCAGCAGCTGGACTAGCGGGAGGAGCTCCTACAATGAGCAGTTCTTC

j_gene: TRBJ1-1
abundance: .
d_gene: .
v_gene: TRBV9
CDR3aa: CASSVETGTAFF
CDR3nt: TGTGCCAGCAGCGTAGAGACAGGTACGGCTTTCTTT

j_gene: TRBJ2-1
abundance: once
d_gene: TRBD1
v_gene: TRBV9
CDR3aa: CASSVEDRDAYNEQFF
CDR3nt: TGTGCCAGCAGCGTAGAGGACAGGGACGCCTACAATGAGCAGTTCTTC

j_gene: TRBJ1-5
abundance: .
d_gene: TRBD1
v_gene: TRBV6-1
CDR3aa: CASSERQGSQPQHF
CDR3nt: TGTGCCAGCAGTGAAAGACAGGGGAGTCAGCCCCAGCATTTT

j_gene: TRBJ2-7
abundance: .
d_gene: .
v_gene: TRBV20-1
CDR3aa: CSATDRGEQYF
CDR3nt: TGCAGTGCTACGGATAGGGGCGAGCAGTACTTC

j_gene: TRBJ2-7
abundance: .
d_gene: TRBD1
v_gene: TRBV27
CDR3aa: CASSGLGTGTYIRRYEQYF
CDR3nt: TGTGCCAGCAGTGGGCTCGGGACAGGGACATATATTCGGCGCTACGAGCAGTACTTC

j_gene: TRBJ1-1
abundance: .
d_gene: .
v_gene: TRBV27
CDR3aa: CASSPGLQNTEAFF
CDR3nt: TGTGCCAGCAGTCCGGGACTGCAGAACACTGAAGCTTTCTTT

j_gene: TRBJ1-1
abundance: .
d_gene: .
v_gene: TRBV27
CDR3aa: CASSRGGNTEAFF
CDR3nt: TGTGCCAGCAGCCGCGGGGGGAACACTGAAGCTTTCTTT

j_gene: TRBJ2-7
abundance: .
d_gene: TRBD2
v_gene: TRBV2
CDR3aa: CASRGLAGGFNEQYF
CDR3nt: TGTGCCAGCAGAGGACTAGCGGGAGGGTTTAACGAGCAGTACTTC

j_gene: TRBJ2-7
abundance: .
d_gene: TRBD2
v_gene: TRBV30
CDR3aa: CAWRDGLAPSYEQYF
CDR3nt: TGTGCCTGGAGGGATGGACTAGCGCCCTCCTACGAGCAGTACTTC

j_gene: TRBJ1-1
abundance: .
d_gene: TRBD1
v_gene: TRBV6-1
CDR3aa: CACHSGGFDTEAFF
CDR3nt: TGTGCCTGTCACTCAGGGGGCTTCGACACTGAAGCTTTCTTT

j_gene: TRBJ2-5
abundance: .
d_gene: TRBD2
v_gene: TRBV7-9
CDR3aa: CASSATDRGVTQYF
CDR3nt: TGTGCCAGCAGCGCCACGGACCGGGGGGTGACCCAGTACTTC

j_gene: TRBJ2-1
abundance: .
d_gene: .
v_gene: TRBV4-1
CDR3aa: CASSQGLALNNEQFF
CDR3nt: TGCGCCAGCAGCCAAGGCCTAGCGTTGAACAATGAGCAGTTCTTC

j_gene: TRBJ1-2
abundance: .
d_gene: .
v_gene: TRBV19
CDR3aa: CASSIDIGDNYGYTF
CDR3nt: TGTGCCAGTAGTATAGACATCGGAGACAACTATGGCTACACCTTC

j_gene: TRBJ2-1
abundance: .
d_gene: .
v_gene: TRBV10-1
CDR3aa: CASSERLVAHNEQFF
CDR3nt: TGCGCCAGCAGTGAAAGGCTAGTAGCGCACAATGAGCAGTTCTTC

j_gene: TRBJ1-1
abundance: .
d_gene: .
v_gene: TRBV2
CDR3aa: CASTWTVIRTEAFF
CDR3nt: TGTGCCAGCACGTGGACAGTTATCCGCACTGAAGCTTTCTTT

j_gene: TRBJ2-3
abundance: .
d_gene: TRBD2
v_gene: TRBV7-6
CDR3aa: CASSFRGLAGGPADTQYF
CDR3nt: TGTGCCAGCAGCTTCCGTGGACTAGCGGGAGGTCCAGCAGATACGCAGTATTTT

j_gene: TRBJ2-3
abundance: .
d_gene: TRBD2
v_gene: TRBV5-1
CDR3aa: CASSRGERESDTQYF
CDR3nt: TGCGCCAGCAGCCGCGGGGAGCGGGAGTCAGATACGCAGTATTTT

j_gene: TRBJ2-7
abundance: once
d_gene: .
v_gene: TRBV6-1
CDR3aa: CASSEARVRANEQYF
CDR3nt: TGTGCCAGCAGTGAAGCGAGGGTGAGGGCTAACGAGCAGTACTTC

j_gene: TRBJ1-4
abundance: .
d_gene: TRBD1
v_gene: TRBV27
CDR3aa: CASRLGQEGGKLFF
CDR3nt: TGTGCCAGCAGGCTGGGACAGGAGGGCGGAAAACTGTTTTTT

j_gene: TRBJ2-1
abundance: .
d_gene: .
v_gene: TRBV7-9
CDR3aa: CASSLDYHNEQFF
CDR3nt: TGTGCCAGCAGCTTAGACTACCACAATGAGCAGTTCTTC

j_gene: TRBJ1-1
abundance: .
d_gene: TRBD1
v_gene: TRBV5-8
CDR3aa: CAGMDRDNTEAFF
CDR3nt: TGTGCCGGTATGGACAGGGATAACACTGAAGCTTTCTTT

j_gene: TRBJ1-2
abundance: .
d_gene: TRBD1
v_gene: TRBV19
CDR3aa: CASSPGTGRGYTF
CDR3nt: TGTGCCAGTAGTCCGGGGACAGGGCGAGGCTACACCTTC

j_gene: TRBJ2-5
abundance: .
d_gene: TRBD1
v_gene: TRBV6-6
CDR3aa: CASSYRDRQETQYF
CDR3nt: TGTGCCAGCAGTTACCGGGACAGACAAGAGACCCAGTACTTC

j_gene: TRBJ2-5
abundance: .
d_gene: TRBD2
v_gene: TRBV11-2
CDR3aa: CASRVSGRTETQYF
CDR3nt: TGTGCCAGCAGGGTCAGCGGGAGAACAGAGACCCAGTACTTC

j_gene: TRBJ2-1
abundance: .
d_gene: TRBD2
v_gene: TRBV5-1
CDR3aa: CASSLEASGLGHEQFF
CDR3nt: TGCGCCAGCAGCTTGGAGGCTAGCGGGTTGGGGCATGAGCAGTTCTTC

j_gene: TRBJ2-7
abundance: .
d_gene: .
v_gene: TRBV7-9
CDR3aa: CASSLGSYEQYF
CDR3nt: TGTGCCAGCAGCTTAGGTAGCTACGAGCAGTACTTC

j_gene: TRBJ1-1
abundance: .
d_gene: .
v_gene: TRBV6-6
CDR3aa: CASSFDRAGFGEAFF
CDR3nt: TGTGCCAGCAGTTTTGACCGGGCAGGGTTTGGTGAAGCTTTCTTT

j_gene: TRBJ2-5
abundance: .
d_gene: TRBD2
v_gene: TRBV5-1
CDR3aa: CASRPFGREETQYF
CDR3nt: TGCGCCAGCAGACCGTTTGGGAGGGAAGAGACCCAGTACTTC

j_gene: TRBJ2-1
abundance: .
d_gene: TRBD2
v_gene: TRBV5-6
CDR3aa: CASSLGISLAGARFF
CDR3nt: TGTGCCAGCAGCTTGGGAATCTCCCTAGCGGGAGCTCGGTTCTTC

j_gene: TRBJ1-3
abundance: .
d_gene: TRBD1
v_gene: TRBV11-2
CDR3aa: CASSQNLDRGSSGNTIYF
CDR3nt: TGTGCCAGCAGCCAAAATCTCGACAGGGGGAGCTCTGGAAACACCATATATTTT

j_gene: TRBJ2-5
abundance: .
d_gene: TRBD1
v_gene: TRBV7-3
CDR3aa: CASSLRGTGQETQYF
CDR3nt: TGTGCCAGCAGCTTAAGGGGGACAGGCCAAGAGACCCAGTACTTC

j_gene: TRBJ1-1
abundance: .
d_gene: .
v_gene: TRBV5-5
CDR3aa: CASSWGDGNTEAFF
CDR3nt: TGTGCCAGCAGTTGGGGGGACGGGAACACTGAAGCTTTCTTT

j_gene: TRBJ1-5
abundance: .
d_gene: .
v_gene: TRBV5-1
CDR3aa: CASSLGPYRDNQPQHF
CDR3nt: TGCGCCAGCAGCTTGGGGCCCTACAGGGATAATCAGCCCCAGCATTTT

j_gene: TRBJ1-5
abundance: .
d_gene: TRBD1
v_gene: TRBV27
CDR3aa: CASSPLTGGVFNQPQHF
CDR3nt: TGTGCCAGCAGTCCGCTGACAGGGGGTGTTTTCAATCAGCCCCAGCATTTT

j_gene: TRBJ2-3
abundance: .
d_gene: TRBD2
v_gene: TRBV2
CDR3aa: CASSEMGLAGVGSTDTQYF
CDR3nt: TGTGCCAGCAGTGAAATGGGACTAGCGGGAGTAGGGAGCACAGATACGCAGTATTTT

j_gene: TRBJ2-7
abundance: .
d_gene: .
v_gene: TRBV28
CDR3aa: CASSSPGSRQDEQYF
CDR3nt: TGTGCCAGCAGCAGTCCGGGTTCACGGCAAGACGAGCAGTACTTC

j_gene: TRBJ2-1
abundance: .
d_gene: .
v_gene: TRBV15
CDR3aa: CASRAGASSYNEQFF
CDR3nt: TGTGCCAGTCGGGCGGGGGCAAGCTCCTACAATGAGCAGTTCTTC

j_gene: TRBJ2-3
abundance: .
d_gene: TRBD2
v_gene: TRBV19
CDR3aa: CASSIESLGLELATQYF
CDR3nt: TGTGCCAGTAGTATAGAATCATTGGGACTAGAGTTAGCTACGCAGTATTTT

j_gene: TRBJ2-7
abundance: .
d_gene: TRBD2
v_gene: TRBV27
CDR3aa: CASSLGVSGRNEQYF
CDR3nt: TGTGCCAGCAGTTTAGGGGTTAGCGGGAGAAATGAGCAGTACTTC

j_gene: TRBJ1-1
abundance: .
d_gene: .
v_gene: TRBV28
CDR3aa: CASSLSGAKTEAFF
CDR3nt: TGTGCCAGCAGTTTATCAGGGGCGAAGACTGAAGCTTTCTTT

j_gene: TRBJ2-7
abundance: few
d_gene: .
v_gene: TRBV4-1
CDR3aa: CASSQGFSGEQYF
CDR3nt: TGCGCCAGCAGCCAAGGTTTCTCCGGCGAGCAGTACTTC

j_gene: TRBJ1-2
abundance: few
d_gene: TRBD1
v_gene: TRBV6-6
CDR3aa: CASSYTTGGRYGYTF
CDR3nt: TGTGCCAGCAGTTACACAACAGGGGGCCGGTATGGCTACACCTTC

j_gene: TRBJ2-7
abundance: .
d_gene: TRBD1
v_gene: TRBV6-1
CDR3aa: CASSDPGQGRDEQYF
CDR3nt: TGTGCCAGCAGTGACCCAGGACAGGGTCGAGACGAGCAGTACTTC

j_gene: TRBJ2-2
abundance: .
d_gene: TRBD2
v_gene: TRBV7-3
CDR3aa: CASSLPGTSGTGELFF
CDR3nt: TGTGCCAGCAGCTTACCGGGGACTAGCGGTACCGGGGAGCTGTTTTTT

j_gene: TRBJ2-5
abundance: .
d_gene: TRBD1
v_gene: TRBV9
CDR3aa: CASSVEGDRAGEETQYF
CDR3nt: TGTGCCAGCAGCGTAGAGGGGGACAGGGCGGGTGAAGAGACCCAGTACTTC

j_gene: TRBJ1-2
abundance: .
d_gene: TRBD1
v_gene: TRBV6-5
CDR3aa: CASSYDRGRGYTF
CDR3nt: TGTGCCAGCAGTTACGATAGGGGGCGAGGCTACACCTTC

j_gene: TRBJ2-2
abundance: .
d_gene: TRBD2
v_gene: TRBV4-1
CDR3aa: CASRGLAVTGELFF
CDR3nt: TGCGCCAGCCGGGGACTAGCCGTCACCGGGGAGCTGTTTTTT

j_gene: TRBJ2-1
abundance: .
d_gene: .
v_gene: TRBV5-4
CDR3aa: CASSLGLGGNEQFF
CDR3nt: TGTGCCAGCAGCTTGGGACTGGGAGGCAATGAGCAGTTCTTC

j_gene: TRBJ2-2
abundance: .
d_gene: .
v_gene: TRBV2
CDR3aa: CASSDTGIGFTGELFF
CDR3nt: TGTGCCAGCAGTGATACAGGAATCGGGTTCACCGGGGAGCTGTTTTTT

j_gene: TRBJ1-5
abundance: few
d_gene: .
v_gene: TRBV30
CDR3aa: CAWSVTLDQPQHF
CDR3nt: TGTGCCTGGAGTGTAACTTTGGATCAGCCCCAGCATTTT

j_gene: TRBJ2-2
abundance: .
d_gene: .
v_gene: TRBV7-2
CDR3aa: CASSLNPTASDAGELFF
CDR3nt: TGTGCCAGCAGCTTAAACCCGACAGCGTCCGACGCCGGGGAGCTGTTTTTT

j_gene: TRBJ1-2
abundance: .
d_gene: .
v_gene: TRBV27
CDR3aa: CASRGGDYGYTF
CDR3nt: TGTGCCAGCAGGGGAGGTGACTATGGCTACACCTTC